One T cell receptor beta chain is described in this entry. Original data processing: Amplifying reference gene primers gave estimates of nucleated cell counts. TCRdb keeps only in-frame clones here, not all; method: immunoSEQ multiplex PCR. V, J and clone size are taken as reported in that table, and D and trimming were inferred from the DNA itself. Of around 340,000 clones in the sample, about 86% are singletons; the top ten hold 2.5% to 3.5%. V lost 6 bases and J 2 bases, leaving 14 bases between the germline ends. Germline V gene sequence: CDR1 MNHNY, CDR2 SVGAGI (reference sequence). The CDR3 runs to 15 residues. The data belong to a study of blood T cell repertoires in COVID-19. About the study: In each case, the material was cDNA or gDNA derived from T cells, B-cell-depleted T cells, or PBMCs.

Sequences were obtained from peripheral blood. The TCR comes from a man younger than 45 with active or convalescent COVID-19. The chain recombines TRBV6-6 with TRBJ1-5; no clear D gene. Here the CDR3 DNA reads TGTGCCAGCAGCCGAGACACTCTTCGCAATCAGCCCCAGCATTTT. Amino acid sequence: CASSRDTLRNQPQHF.